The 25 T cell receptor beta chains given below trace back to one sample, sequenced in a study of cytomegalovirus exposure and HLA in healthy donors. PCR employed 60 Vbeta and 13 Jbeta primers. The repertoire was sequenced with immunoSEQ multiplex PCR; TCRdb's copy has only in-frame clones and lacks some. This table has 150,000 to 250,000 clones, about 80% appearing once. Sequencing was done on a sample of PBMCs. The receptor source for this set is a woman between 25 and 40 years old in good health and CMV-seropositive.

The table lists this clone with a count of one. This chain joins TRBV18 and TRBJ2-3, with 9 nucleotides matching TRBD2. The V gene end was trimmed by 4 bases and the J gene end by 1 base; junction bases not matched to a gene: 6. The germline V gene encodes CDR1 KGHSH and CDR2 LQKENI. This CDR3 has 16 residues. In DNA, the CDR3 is TGTGCCAGCTCACAAGACTTAGCGGGGGGCACAGATACGCAGTATTTT. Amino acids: CASSQDLAGGTDTQYF. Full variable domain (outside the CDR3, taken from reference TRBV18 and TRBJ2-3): NAGVMQNPRHLVRRRGQEARLRCSPMKGHSHVYWYRQLPEEGLKFMVYLQKENIIDESGMPKERFSAEFPKEGPSILRIQQVVRGDSAAYFCASSQDLAGGTDTQYFGPGTRLTVL.

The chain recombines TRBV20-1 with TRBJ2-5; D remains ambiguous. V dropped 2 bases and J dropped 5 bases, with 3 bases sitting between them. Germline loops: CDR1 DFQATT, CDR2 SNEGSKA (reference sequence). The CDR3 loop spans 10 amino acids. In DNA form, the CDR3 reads TGCAGTGCTAGACCTGAGACCCAGTACTTC. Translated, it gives CSARPETQYF.

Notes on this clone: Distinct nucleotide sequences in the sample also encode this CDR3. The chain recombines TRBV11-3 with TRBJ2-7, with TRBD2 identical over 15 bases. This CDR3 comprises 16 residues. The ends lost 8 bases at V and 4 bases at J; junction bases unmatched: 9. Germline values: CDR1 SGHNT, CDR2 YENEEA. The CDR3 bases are TGTGCCAGCTCATGGACTAGCGGGAGGGATTTATACGAGCAGTACTTC. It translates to CASSWTSGRDLYEQYF.

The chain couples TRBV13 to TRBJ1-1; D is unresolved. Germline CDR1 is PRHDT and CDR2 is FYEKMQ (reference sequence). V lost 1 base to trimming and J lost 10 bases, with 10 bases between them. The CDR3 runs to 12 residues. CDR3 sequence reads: CASSLAPVGAFF. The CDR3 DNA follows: TGTGCCAGCAGCTTAGCCCCGGTTGGAGCTTTCTTT.

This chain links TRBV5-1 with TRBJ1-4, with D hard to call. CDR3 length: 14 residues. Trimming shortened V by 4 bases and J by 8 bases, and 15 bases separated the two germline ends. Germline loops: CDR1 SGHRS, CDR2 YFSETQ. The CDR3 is CASSPGPRGEKLFF. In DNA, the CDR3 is TGCGCCAGCAGCCCTGGTCCCCGAGGGGAAAAACTGTTTTTT.

The CDR3 region has the DNA TGTGCCAGCAGCAAAGCAGATCAGAGGAACGCTGAAGCTTTCTTT. It translates to CASSKADQRNAEAFF. The chain joins TRBV21-1 to TRBJ1-1. TRBV21-1 is a pseudogene. The CDR3 has 15 residues.

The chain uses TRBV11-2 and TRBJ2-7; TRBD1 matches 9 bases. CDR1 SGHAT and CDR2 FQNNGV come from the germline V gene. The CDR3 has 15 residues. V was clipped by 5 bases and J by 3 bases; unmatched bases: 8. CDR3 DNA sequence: TGTGCCAGCAGCATTCCGGGACAGGGAGTCTACGAGCAGTACTTC. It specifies CASSIPGQGVYEQYF.

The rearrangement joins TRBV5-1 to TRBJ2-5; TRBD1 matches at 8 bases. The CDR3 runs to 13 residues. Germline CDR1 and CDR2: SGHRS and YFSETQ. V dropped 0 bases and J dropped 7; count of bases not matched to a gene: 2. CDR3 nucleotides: TGCGCCAGCAGCTTGGTACAGGGGGGGACCCAGTACTTC. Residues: CASSLVQGGTQYF.

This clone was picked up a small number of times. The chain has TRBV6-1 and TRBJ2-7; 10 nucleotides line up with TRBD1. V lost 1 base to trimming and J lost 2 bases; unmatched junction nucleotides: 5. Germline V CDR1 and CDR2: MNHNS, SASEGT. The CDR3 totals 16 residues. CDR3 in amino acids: CASSEDGGTGAYEQYF. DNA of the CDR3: TGTGCCAGCAGTGAAGATGGTGGGACAGGGGCCTACGAGCAGTACTTC.

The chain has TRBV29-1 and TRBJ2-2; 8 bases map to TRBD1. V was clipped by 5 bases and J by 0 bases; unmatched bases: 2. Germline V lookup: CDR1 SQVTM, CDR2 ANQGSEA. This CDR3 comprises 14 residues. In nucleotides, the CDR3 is TGCAGCGTTCAGGGACAGGCGAACACCGGGGAGCTGTTTTTT. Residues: CSVQGQANTGELFF.

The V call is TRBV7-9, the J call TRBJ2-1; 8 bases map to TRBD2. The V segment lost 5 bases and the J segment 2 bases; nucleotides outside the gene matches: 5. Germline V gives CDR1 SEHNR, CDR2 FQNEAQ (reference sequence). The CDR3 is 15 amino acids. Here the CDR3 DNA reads TGTGCCAGCAGCCTCCGGGGGGGACCCTACAATGAGCAGTTCTTC. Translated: CASSLRGGPYNEQFF.

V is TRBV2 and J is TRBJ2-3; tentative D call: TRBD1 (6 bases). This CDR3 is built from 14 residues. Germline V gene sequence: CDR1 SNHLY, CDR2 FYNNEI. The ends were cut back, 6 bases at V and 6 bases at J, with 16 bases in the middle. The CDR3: CASSENRVGDTQYF. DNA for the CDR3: TGTGCCAGCAGCGAGAACAGGGTTGGGGATACGCAGTATTTT.

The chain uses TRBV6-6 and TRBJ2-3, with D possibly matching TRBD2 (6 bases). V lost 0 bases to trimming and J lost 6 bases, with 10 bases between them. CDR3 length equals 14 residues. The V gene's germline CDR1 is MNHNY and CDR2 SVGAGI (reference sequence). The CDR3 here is CASSYSRGSDTQYF. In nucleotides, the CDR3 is TGTGCCAGCAGTTACTCGCGGGGTTCGGATACGCAGTATTTT.

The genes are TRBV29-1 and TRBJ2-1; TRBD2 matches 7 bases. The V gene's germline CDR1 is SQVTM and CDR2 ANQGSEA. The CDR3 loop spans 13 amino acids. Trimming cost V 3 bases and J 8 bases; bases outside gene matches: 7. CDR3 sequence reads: CSVEWEGQDEQFF. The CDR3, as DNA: TGCAGCGTTGAGTGGGAGGGCCAAGATGAGCAGTTCTTC.

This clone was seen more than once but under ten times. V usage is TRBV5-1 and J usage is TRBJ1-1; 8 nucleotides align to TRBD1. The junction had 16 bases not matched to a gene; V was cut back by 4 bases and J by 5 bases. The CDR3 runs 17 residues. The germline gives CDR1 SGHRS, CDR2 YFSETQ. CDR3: CASSPMGAGGAGTEAFF. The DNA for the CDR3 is TGCGCCAGCAGCCCAATGGGGGCAGGGGGCGCAGGAACTGAAGCTTTCTTT. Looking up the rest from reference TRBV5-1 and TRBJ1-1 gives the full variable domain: KAGVTQTPRYLIKTRGQQVTLSCSPISGHRSVSWYQQTPGQGLQFLFEYFSETQRNKGNFPGRFSGRQFSNSRSEMNVSTLELGDSALYLCASSPMGAGGAGTEAFFGQGTRLTVV.

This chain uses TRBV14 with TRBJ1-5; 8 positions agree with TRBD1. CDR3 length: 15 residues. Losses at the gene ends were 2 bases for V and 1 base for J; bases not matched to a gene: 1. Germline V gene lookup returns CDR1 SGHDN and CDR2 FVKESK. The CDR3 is CASSQTGGSNQPQHF. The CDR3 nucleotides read TGTGCCAGCAGCCAAACAGGGGGAAGCAATCAGCCCCAGCATTTT.

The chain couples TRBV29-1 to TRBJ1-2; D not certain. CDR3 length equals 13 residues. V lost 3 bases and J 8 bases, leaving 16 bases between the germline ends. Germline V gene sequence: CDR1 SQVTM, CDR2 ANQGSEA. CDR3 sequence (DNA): TGCAGCGTTGAGGGTGGCCCCCGAGGCGGCTACACCTTC. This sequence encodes CSVEGGPRGGYTF.

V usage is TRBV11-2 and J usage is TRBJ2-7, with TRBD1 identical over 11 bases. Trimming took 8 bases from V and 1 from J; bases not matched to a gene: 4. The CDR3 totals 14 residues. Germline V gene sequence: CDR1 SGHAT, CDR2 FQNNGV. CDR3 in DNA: TGTGCCAGCGAGGGACAGGGGGGGTCCTACGAGCAGTACTTC. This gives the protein CASEGQGGSYEQYF.

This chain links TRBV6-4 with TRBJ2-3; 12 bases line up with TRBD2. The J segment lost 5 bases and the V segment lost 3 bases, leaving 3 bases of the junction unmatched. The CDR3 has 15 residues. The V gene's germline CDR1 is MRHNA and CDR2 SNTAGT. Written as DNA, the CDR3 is TGTGCCAGCAGTGAGACTAGCGGGGGTGGAGATACGCAGTATTTT. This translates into CASSETSGGGDTQYF.

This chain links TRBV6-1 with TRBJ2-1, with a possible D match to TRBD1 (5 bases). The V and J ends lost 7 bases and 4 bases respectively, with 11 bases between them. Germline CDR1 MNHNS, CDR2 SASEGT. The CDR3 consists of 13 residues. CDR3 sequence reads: CASTGKSYNEQFF. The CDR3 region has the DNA TGTGCCAGCACAGGGAAATCTTACAATGAGCAGTTCTTC.

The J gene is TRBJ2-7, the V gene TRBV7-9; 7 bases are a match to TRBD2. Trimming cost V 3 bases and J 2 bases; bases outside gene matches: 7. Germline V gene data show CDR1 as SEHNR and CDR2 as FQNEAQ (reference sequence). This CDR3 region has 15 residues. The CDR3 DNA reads TGTGCCAGCAGCTTTGCCGGGACTACTACCTACGAGCAGTACTTC. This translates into CASSFAGTTTYEQYF.

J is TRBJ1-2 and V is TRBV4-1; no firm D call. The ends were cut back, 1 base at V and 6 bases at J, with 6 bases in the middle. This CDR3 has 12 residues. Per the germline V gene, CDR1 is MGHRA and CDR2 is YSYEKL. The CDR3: CASSQGSDGYTF. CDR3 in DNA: TGCGCCAGCAGCCAAGGATCGGATGGCTACACCTTC.

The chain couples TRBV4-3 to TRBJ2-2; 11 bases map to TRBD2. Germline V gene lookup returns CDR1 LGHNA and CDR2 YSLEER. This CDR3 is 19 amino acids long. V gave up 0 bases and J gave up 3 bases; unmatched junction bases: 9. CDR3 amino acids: CASSQDRISGGVDTGELFF. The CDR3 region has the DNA TGCGCCAGCAGCCAAGATAGGATTAGCGGGGGGGTGGACACCGGGGAGCTGTTTTTT.

The CDR3 protein is CASSVASAGGYNEQFF. CDR3 DNA sequence: TGTGCCAGCAGCGTAGCATCCGCGGGAGGATACAATGAGCAGTTCTTC. The rearrangement joins TRBV9 to TRBJ2-1; 8 bases align to TRBD2. V trimming: 0 bases; J trimming: 4 bases; junction bases outside the gene matches: 6. The CDR3 is 16 residues long. CDR1 and CDR2 (germline): SGDLS, YYNGEE. Drawing the rest from reference TRBV9 and TRBJ2-1, the complete variable domain is DSGVTQTPKHLITATGQRVTLRCSPRSGDLSVYWYQQSLDQGLQFLIQYYNGEERAKGNILERFSAQQFPDLHSELNLSSLELGDSALYFCASSVASAGGYNEQFFGPGTRLTVL.

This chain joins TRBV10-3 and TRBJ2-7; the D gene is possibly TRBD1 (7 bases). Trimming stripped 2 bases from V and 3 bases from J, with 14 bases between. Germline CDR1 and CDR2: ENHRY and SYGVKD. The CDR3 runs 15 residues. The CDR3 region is CAISERETGIYEQYF. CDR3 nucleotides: TGTGCCATCAGTGAGCGGGAGACAGGGATCTACGAGCAGTACTTC.